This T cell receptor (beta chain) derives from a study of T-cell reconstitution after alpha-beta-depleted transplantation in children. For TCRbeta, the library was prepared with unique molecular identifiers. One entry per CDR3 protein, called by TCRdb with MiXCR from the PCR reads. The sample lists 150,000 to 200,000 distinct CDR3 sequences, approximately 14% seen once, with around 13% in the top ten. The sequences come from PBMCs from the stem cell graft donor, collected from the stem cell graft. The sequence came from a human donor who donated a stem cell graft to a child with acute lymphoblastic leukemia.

CDR3 coding DNA: TGCAGCGTTGCCCGGAGCCCAGATACGCAGTATTTT. Protein sequence: CSVARSPDTQYF. The chain carries TRBV29-1 and TRBJ2-3; no firm D call. The CDR3 length is 12 residues. The V end was cut by 4 bases, the J end by 4 bases, with 9 bases between. Germline loops: CDR1 SQVTM, CDR2 ANQGSEA.